Sequencing of this TCR beta chain was carried out in a study of blood T cell repertoires in COVID-19. Overall study: Researchers got acute and convalescent COVID-19 samples from the United States, Italy and Spain. Sources were T cells, B-cell-depleted T cells, or PBMCs; the material itself was cDNA or gDNA.

This CDR3 has 14 amino acids. Germline V gives CDR1 MNHEY, CDR2 SVGAGI. Trimming removed 4 bases from V and 6 bases from J, with 12 bases in between. As processed by the authors: Amplified reference gene primers provided the basis for estimating nucleated cell counts. Clones were read by immunoSEQ multiplex PCR, and TCRdb kept only the in-frame ones, dropping some. The V and J calls and clone size are taken from that table; D and trimming were inferred from the DNA. The data contain nearly 40,000 clones, roughly 86% of them singletons. This clone was detected a few times. This rearrangement joins TRBV6-5 to TRBJ1-4; the D gene is possibly TRBD1 (6 bases). This sequence originates from a man aged 45 to 65 in a cohort sampled during active COVID-19. Input material: peripheral blood. CDR3 amino acids: CASSWGTSHEKLFF. The CDR3 coding sequence is TGTGCCAGCAGTTGGGGGACATCCCATGAAAAACTGTTTTTT.